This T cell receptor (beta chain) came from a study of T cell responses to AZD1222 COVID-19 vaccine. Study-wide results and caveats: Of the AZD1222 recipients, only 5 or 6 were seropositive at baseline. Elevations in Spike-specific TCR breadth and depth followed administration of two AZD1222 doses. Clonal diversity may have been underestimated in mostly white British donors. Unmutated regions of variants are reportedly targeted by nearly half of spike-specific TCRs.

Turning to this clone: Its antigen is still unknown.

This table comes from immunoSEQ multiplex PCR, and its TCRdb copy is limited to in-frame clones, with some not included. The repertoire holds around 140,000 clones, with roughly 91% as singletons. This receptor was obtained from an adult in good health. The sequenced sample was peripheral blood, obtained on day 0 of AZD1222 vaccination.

The CDR3 region is CASSPPEWGAQGTEAFF. CDR3 bases: TGTGCCAGCTCACCACCGGAATGGGGGGCGCAGGGCACTGAAGCTTTCTTT. J is TRBJ1-1 and V is TRBV18, with D tentatively TRBD1 (6 bases). Germline CDR1 is KGHSH and CDR2 is LQKENI. Between the trimmed V and J ends, which lost 0 bases and 4 bases, there was a span of 18 bases. The CDR3 loop spans 17 amino acids. The full variable domain, completed using reference TRBV18 and TRBJ1-1, is NAGVMQNPRHLVRRRGQEARLRCSPMKGHSHVYWYRQLPEEGLKFMVYLQKENIIDESGMPKERFSAEFPKEGPSILRIQQVVRGDSAAYFCASSPPEWGAQGTEAFFGQGTRLTVV.